The 10 T cell receptor beta chains presented below share a single source sample, sequenced in a study of OX40 agonist ivuxolimab in advanced cancers. Sequenced by immunoSEQ multiplex PCR; TCRdb stores in-frame clones only, minus some. The sample lists 8,500 to 10,000 clones, over 60% occurring once. Sequencing was performed on CD4+ or CD8+ T cells sorted from blood, taken in a trial of the OX40 agonist ivuxolimab. The receptors were sampled from an adult with an advanced solid tumor such as melanoma, head and neck, liver or kidney cancer.

The chain joins TRBV9 to TRBJ1-5; D may be TRBD1 (5 bases). Germline CDR1 SGDLS, CDR2 YYNGEE. The CDR3 has 15 amino acids. The ends were cut back, 3 bases at V and 0 bases at J, with 10 bases in the middle. In nucleotides, the CDR3 is TGTGCCAGCAGCGCAGGGCCGTTTAGCAATCAGCCCCAGCATTTT. Encoded protein: CASSAGPFSNQPQHF.

CDR3 DNA sequence: TGTGCCAGCTCACCACCGGGGGAAGGGTTGAACACTGAAGCTTTCTTT. It yields the protein CASSPPGEGLNTEAFF. The V gene is TRBV18, the J gene TRBJ1-1, with D tentatively TRBD1 (5 bases). The V gene lost 0 bases and the J gene lost 0 bases, with 11 bases spanning the gap. Germline loops: CDR1 KGHSH, CDR2 LQKENI. This CDR3 contains 16 residues.

This rearrangement joins TRBV2 to TRBJ1-1; D is unclear. The CDR3 has 13 residues. The ends were cut back, 2 bases at V and 6 bases at J, with 10 bases in the middle. CDR1 is SNHLY, CDR2 FYNNEI, per germline. CDR3 in amino acids: CASSEIGYPEAFF. Written as DNA, the CDR3 is TGTGCCAGCAGTGAAATCGGGTATCCTGAAGCTTTCTTT.

CDR3 nucleotide sequence: TGTGCCACCAGCAGAGATCTCGGGGGCTACTATGGCTACACCTTC. It is translated as CATSRDLGGYYGYTF. The V gene is TRBV15, the J gene TRBJ1-2, with D perhaps matching TRBD1 (6 bases). Trimming took off 0 bases at V and 3 bases at J, with 11 bases between the two ends. The CDR3 is 15 amino acids. Germline V lookup: CDR1 LNHNV, CDR2 YYDKDF (reference sequence).

By share, this clone counts as medium-sized (0.01 to 0.1%). This sequence joins TRBV11-2 and TRBJ1-6, with D possibly matching TRBD1 (6 bases). The CDR3 has 16 residues. With 2 bases removed from V and 8 bases from J, the gap between germline ends came to 16 bases. The germline V gene encodes CDR1 SGHAT and CDR2 FQNNGV. CDR3 sequence: CASSLLNAYRDSPLHF. For the CDR3, the DNA is TGTGCCAGCAGCTTACTTAATGCCTACAGGGATTCACCCCTCCACTTT.

The chain employs TRBV14 and TRBJ2-1; possibly TRBD1 for D (6 bases). The CDR3 runs 13 residues. Germline loops: CDR1 SGHDN, CDR2 FVKESK. The germline V and J ends were trimmed by 7 bases and 8 bases, with 15 bases remaining between them. CDR3 amino acids: CASTLMGAYEQFF. The CDR3 DNA sequence: TGTGCCAGCACCCTAATGGGGGCCTATGAGCAGTTCTTC.

This clone was detected only a few times. The CDR3 loop reads CAWSVIVRRRYTLGDMEQFF. CDR3 nucleotide sequence: TGTGCCTGGAGTGTAATTGTCCGGCGGAGGTATACATTGGGGGATATGGAGCAGTTCTTC. This rearrangement joins TRBV30 to TRBJ2-1; D may correspond to TRBD1 or TRBD2 (5 bases each). The germline CDR1 and CDR2 sequences are GTSNPN and SVGIG (reference sequence). CDR3 size: 20 residues. The V gene lost 0 bases and the J gene lost 10 bases, with 34 bases spanning the gap. The variable domain in full, with the rest retrieved from reference TRBV30 and TRBJ2-1, is SQTIHQWPATLVQPVGSPLSLECTVEGTSNPNLYWYRQAAGRGLQLLFYSVGIGQISSEVPQNLSASRPQDRQFILSSKKLLLSDSGFYLCAWSVIVRRRYTLGDMEQFFGPGTRLTVL.

This clone was seen only once. The V call is TRBV2, the J call TRBJ2-7; 12 nucleotides align to TRBD2. V was pared by 7 bases and J by 3 bases, with 4 bases of the junction left unmatched. CDR1 and CDR2 (germline): SNHLY, FYNNEI. There are 14 residues in the CDR3. CDR3 protein: CASTLAGGNYEQYF. In DNA, the CDR3 is TGTGCCAGCACTCTAGCGGGAGGGAACTACGAGCAGTACTTC.

The table lists this clone with a few counts. The gene calls are TRBV30 and TRBJ1-5; TRBD1 is a possible D gene (5 bases). The germline gives CDR1 GTSNPN, CDR2 SVGIG (reference sequence). Trimming took 3 bases from V and 0 from J, leaving 9 bases between them. The CDR3 runs 14 residues. CDR3 coding DNA: TGTGCCTGGAGCGGGGACCATAGCAATCAGCCCCAGCATTTT. It codes for CAWSGDHSNQPQHF.

This clone is a singleton in its sample. V gene TRBV27 combines with J gene TRBJ2-3; 16 bases match TRBD2. There are 19 residues in the CDR3. Germline V gene sequence: CDR1 MNHEY, CDR2 SMNVEV (reference sequence). J was trimmed by 4 bases and V by 6 bases; bases with no gene match: 13. Written as DNA, the CDR3 is TGTGCCAGCAGGTCACAAGGGACTAGCGGGAGGGCCTGGGCAGATACGCAGTATTTT. Translating gives CASRSQGTSGRAWADTQYF.